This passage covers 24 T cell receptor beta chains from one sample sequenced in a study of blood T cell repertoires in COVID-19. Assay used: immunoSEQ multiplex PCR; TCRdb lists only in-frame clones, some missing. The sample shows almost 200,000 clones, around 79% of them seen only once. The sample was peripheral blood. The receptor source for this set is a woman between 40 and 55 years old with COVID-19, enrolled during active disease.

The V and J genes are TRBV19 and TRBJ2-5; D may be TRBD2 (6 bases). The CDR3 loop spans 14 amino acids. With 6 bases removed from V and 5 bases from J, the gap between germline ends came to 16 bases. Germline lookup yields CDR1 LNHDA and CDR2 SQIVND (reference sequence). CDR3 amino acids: CASRPRGKGETQYF. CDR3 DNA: TGTGCCAGTAGGCCTCGGGGGAAGGGTGAGACCCAGTACTTC.

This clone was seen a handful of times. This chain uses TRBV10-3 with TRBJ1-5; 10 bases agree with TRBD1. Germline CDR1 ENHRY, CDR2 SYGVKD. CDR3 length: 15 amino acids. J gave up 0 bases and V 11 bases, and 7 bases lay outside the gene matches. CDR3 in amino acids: CAVGTGEYSNQPQHF. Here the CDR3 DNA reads TGTGCCGTCGGGACAGGGGAGTATAGCAATCAGCCCCAGCATTTT.

The CDR3 reads CASSIRENQPQHF. CDR3 bases: TGTGCCAGCAGTATACGGGAAAATCAGCCCCAGCATTTT. The chain combines TRBV12-3 or TRBV12-4 with TRBJ1-5; D is ambiguous. This CDR3 has 13 amino acids. Trimming left V 5 bases short and J 4 bases short, with 9 bases between.

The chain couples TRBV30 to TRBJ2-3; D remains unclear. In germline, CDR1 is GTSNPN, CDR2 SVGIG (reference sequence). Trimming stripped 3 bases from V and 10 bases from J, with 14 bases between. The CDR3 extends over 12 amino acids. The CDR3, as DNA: TGTGCCTGGAGGTCGGGTTCTGCAGCGCAGTATTTT. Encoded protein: CAWRSGSAAQYF.

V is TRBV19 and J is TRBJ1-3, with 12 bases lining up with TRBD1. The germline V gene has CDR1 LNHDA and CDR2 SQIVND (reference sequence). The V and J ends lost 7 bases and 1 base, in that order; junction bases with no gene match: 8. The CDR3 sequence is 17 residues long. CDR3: CASNSPGQGASGNTIYF. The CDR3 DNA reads TGTGCCAGTAATTCACCGGGACAGGGGGCTTCTGGAAACACCATATATTTT.

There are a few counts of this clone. The CDR3 reads CASSADSANYGYTF. In nucleotides, the CDR3 is TGTGCCAGCTCAGCGGACAGCGCTAACTATGGCTACACCTTC. This chain joins TRBV18 and TRBJ1-2; D possibly corresponds to TRBD1 (6 bases). The CDR3 runs to 14 residues. Germline CDR1 KGHSH, CDR2 LQKENI. Trimming took 5 bases from V and 0 from J, leaving 10 bases between them.

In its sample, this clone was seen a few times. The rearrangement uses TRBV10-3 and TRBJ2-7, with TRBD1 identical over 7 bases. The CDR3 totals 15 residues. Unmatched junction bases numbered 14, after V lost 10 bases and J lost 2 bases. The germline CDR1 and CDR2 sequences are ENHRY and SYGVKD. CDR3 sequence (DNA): TGTGCCACTGCACCGGGACAGTTCGATACCTACGAGCAGTACTTC. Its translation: CATAPGQFDTYEQYF.

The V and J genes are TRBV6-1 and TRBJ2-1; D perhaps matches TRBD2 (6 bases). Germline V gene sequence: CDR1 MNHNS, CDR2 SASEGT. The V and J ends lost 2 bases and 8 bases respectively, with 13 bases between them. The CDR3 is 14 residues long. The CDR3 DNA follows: TGTGCCAGCAGTGAACACCTAGCGATGGATGAGCAGTTCTTC. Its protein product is CASSEHLAMDEQFF.

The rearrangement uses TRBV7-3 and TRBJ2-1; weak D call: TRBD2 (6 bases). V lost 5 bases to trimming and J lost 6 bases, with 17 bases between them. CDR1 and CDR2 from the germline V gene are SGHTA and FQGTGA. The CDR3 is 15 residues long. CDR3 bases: TGTGCCAGCAGCGCCGGAAGCCAGGGAGGCAATGAGCAGTTCTTC. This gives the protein CASSAGSQGGNEQFF. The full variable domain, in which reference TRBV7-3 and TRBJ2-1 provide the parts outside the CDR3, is GAGVSQTPSNKVTEKGKYVELRCDPISGHTALYWYRQSLGQGPEFLIYFQGTGAADDSGLPNDRFFAVRPEGSVSTLKIQRTERGDSAVYLCASSAGSQGGNEQFFGPGTRLTVL.

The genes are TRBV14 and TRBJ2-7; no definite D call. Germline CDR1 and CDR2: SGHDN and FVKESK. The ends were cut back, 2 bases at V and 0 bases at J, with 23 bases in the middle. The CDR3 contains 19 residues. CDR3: CASSQRSIRDPRSSYEQYF. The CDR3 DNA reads TGTGCCAGCAGCCAAAGGAGCATCCGCGATCCGAGGAGCTCCTACGAGCAGTACTTC. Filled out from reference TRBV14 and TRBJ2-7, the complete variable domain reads EAGVTQFPSHSVIEKGQTVTLRCDPISGHDNLYWYRRVMGKEIKFLLHFVKESKQDESGMPNNRFLAERTGGTYSTLKVQPAELEDSGVYFCASSQRSIRDPRSSYEQYFGPGTRLTVT.

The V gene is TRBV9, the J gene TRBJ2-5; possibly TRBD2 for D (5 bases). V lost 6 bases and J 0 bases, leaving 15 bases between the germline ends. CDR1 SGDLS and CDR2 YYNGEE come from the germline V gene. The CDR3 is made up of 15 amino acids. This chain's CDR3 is CASTVGSAYQETQYF. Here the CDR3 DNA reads TGTGCCAGCACCGTTGGTAGCGCGTACCAAGAGACCCAGTACTTC.

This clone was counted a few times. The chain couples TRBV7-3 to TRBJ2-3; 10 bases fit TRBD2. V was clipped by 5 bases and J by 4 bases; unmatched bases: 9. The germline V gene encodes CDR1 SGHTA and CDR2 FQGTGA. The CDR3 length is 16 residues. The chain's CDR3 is CASSQIAGGIPDTQYF. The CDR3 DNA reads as TGTGCCAGCAGCCAGATAGCGGGGGGCATCCCAGATACGCAGTATTTT.

CDR3 sequence: CASSLSGGTVYGYTF. As DNA, the CDR3 is TGTGCCAGCAGCTTATCAGGGGGGACGGTCTATGGCTACACCTTC. The rearrangement uses TRBV7-2 and TRBJ1-2; TRBD1 matches 7 bases. CDR3 size: 15 residues. V lost 2 bases and J lost 4; bases outside the gene matches: 7. Germline V CDR1 and CDR2: SGHTA, FQGNSA.

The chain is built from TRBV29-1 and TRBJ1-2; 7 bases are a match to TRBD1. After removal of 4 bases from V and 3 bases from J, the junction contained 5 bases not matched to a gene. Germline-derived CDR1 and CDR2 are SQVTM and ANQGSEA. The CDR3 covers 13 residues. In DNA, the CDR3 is TGCAGCGTTGGTTCAGGGGGGTACTATGGCTACACCTTC. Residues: CSVGSGGYYGYTF.

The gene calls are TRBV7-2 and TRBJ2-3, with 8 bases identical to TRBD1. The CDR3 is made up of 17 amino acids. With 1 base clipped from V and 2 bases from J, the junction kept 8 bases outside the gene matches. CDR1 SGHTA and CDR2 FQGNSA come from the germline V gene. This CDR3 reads CASSLGRTGSTTDTQYF. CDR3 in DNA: TGTGCCAGCAGCTTAGGGAGGACAGGGTCCACCACAGATACGCAGTATTTT.

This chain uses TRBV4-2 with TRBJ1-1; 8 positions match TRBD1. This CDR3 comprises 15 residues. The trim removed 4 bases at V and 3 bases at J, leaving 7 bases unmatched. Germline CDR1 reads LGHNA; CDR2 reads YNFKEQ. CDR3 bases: TGTGCCAGCAGCCTCCTACTGACAGGGGACACTGAAGCTTTCTTT. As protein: CASSLLLTGDTEAFF.

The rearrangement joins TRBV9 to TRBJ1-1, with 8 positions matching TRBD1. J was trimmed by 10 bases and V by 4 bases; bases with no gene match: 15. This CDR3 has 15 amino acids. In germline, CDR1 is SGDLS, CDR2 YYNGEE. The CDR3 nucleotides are TGTGCCAGCAGCCTCGCCGGGACAGGAGGGGTTGGAGCTTTCTTT. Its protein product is CASSLAGTGGVGAFF.

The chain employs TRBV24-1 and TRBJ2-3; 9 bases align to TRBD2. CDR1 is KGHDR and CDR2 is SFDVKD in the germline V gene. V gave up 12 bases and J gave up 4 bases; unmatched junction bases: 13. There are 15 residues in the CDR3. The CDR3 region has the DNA TGTGCCGCCGGGGGAGCGGGGGGTTCTCCAGATACGCAGTATTTT. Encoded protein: CAAGGAGGSPDTQYF.

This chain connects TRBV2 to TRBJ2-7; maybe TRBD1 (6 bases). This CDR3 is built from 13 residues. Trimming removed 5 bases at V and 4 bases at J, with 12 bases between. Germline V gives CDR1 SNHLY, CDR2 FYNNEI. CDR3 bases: TGTGCCAGCAGTCTCCGGGACATTTACGAGCAGTACTTC. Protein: CASSLRDIYEQYF.

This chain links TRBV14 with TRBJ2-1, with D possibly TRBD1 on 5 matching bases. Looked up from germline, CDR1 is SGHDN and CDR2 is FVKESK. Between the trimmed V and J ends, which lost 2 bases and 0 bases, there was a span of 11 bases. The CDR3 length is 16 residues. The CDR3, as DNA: TGTGCCAGCAGCCAATATAGACAGAGCTCCTACAATGAGCAGTTCTTC. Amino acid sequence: CASSQYRQSSYNEQFF.

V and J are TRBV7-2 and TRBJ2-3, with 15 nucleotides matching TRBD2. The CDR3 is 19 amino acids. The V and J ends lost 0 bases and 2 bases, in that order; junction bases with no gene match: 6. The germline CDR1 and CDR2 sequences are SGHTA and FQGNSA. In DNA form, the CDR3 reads TGTGCCAGCAGCTTAGCTGCCGGGACTAGCGGGGGGCTCACAGATACGCAGTATTTT. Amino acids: CASSLAAGTSGGLTDTQYF.

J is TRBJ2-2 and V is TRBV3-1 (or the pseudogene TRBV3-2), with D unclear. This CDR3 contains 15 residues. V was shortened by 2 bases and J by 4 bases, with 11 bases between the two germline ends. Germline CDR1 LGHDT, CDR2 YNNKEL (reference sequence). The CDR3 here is CASSQSEYFTGELFF. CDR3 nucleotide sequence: TGTGCCAGCAGCCAAAGCGAATACTTCACCGGGGAGCTGTTTTTT.

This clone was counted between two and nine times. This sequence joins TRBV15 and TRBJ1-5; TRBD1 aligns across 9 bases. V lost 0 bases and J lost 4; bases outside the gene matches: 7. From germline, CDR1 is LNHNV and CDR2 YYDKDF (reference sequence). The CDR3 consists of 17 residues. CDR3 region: CATSRDPGQGWNQPQHF. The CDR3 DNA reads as TGTGCCACCAGCAGAGATCCGGGACAGGGATGGAATCAGCCCCAGCATTTT.

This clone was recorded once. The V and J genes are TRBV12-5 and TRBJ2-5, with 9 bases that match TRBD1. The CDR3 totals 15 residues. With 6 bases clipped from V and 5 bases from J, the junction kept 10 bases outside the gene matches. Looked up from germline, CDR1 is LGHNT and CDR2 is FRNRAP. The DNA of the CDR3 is TGTGCTAGTGGGAAGGGGACAGGGTCCCGTGAGACCCAGTACTTC. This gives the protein CASGKGTGSRETQYF.